The clone carrying this T cell receptor (beta chain) was counted once. The CDR3 covers 12 residues. CDR1 is MNHEY, CDR2 SVGEGT, per germline. V was clipped by 0 bases and J by 10 bases, with 7 bases between them. The assay was immunoSEQ multiplex PCR, and TCRdb's table has in-frame clones only and misses some. The table lists 190,000 or so clones, approximately 78% of them singletons. This entry belongs to a study of blood T cell repertoires in COVID-19. Sequencing input: peripheral blood. The rearrangement links TRBV6-2 or TRBV6-3 to TRBJ1-5; D remains unclear. The origin of this receptor is a woman aged 80 or over with active or convalescent COVID-19. CDR3 sequence: CASSYSQIPQHF. CDR3 coding DNA: TGTGCCAGCAGTTACTCACAGATCCCCCAGCATTTT.